This TCR beta chain was retrieved from a study of cytomegalovirus exposure and HLA in healthy donors. Primers for the PCR totalled 60 Vbeta and 13 Jbeta. Profiling relied on immunoSEQ multiplex PCR, and the TCRdb table lists in-frame clones only, not all of them. The data contain more than 200,000 clones, about 80% of them singletons. The clonotype originates from a man aged 35-49 years in good health and CMV-seropositive. Sequencing was carried out using PBMCs.

The CDR3 reads CATSRDGTGHQPQHF. The CDR3 DNA reads TGTGCCACCAGCAGAGACGGGACAGGACATCAGCCCCAGCATTTT. V usage is TRBV15 and J usage is TRBJ1-5; 8 bases match TRBD1. The germline V gene has CDR1 LNHNV and CDR2 YYDKDF (reference sequence). The CDR3 is made up of 15 amino acids. After removal of 0 bases from V and 5 bases from J, the junction contained 3 bases not matched to a gene.